These 28 T cell receptor beta chains originate from one sample sequenced in a study of blood T cell repertoires in COVID-19. Data came from immunoSEQ multiplex PCR; TCRdb stores just in-frame clones and leaves some out. The repertoire consists of over 150,000 clones, with over 70% occurring once and the leading ten covering less than 3.5%. Sequenced sample: peripheral blood. The source of these receptors is a woman in her fifties or sixties with acute or convalescent COVID-19.

The CDR3 DNA is TGTGCCAGCAGCTTAGCGGGACAGGGTGTCACTGAAGCTTTCTTT. The encoded protein is CASSLAGQGVTEAFF. The chain combines TRBV7-2 with TRBJ1-1, with 9 bases matching TRBD1. CDR1 is SGHTA, CDR2 FQGNSA, per germline. The CDR3 length is 15 residues. The V and J ends lost 0 bases and 4 bases, in that order; junction bases with no gene match: 3. The variable domain in full, with the rest retrieved from reference TRBV7-2 and TRBJ1-1, is GAGVSQSPSNKVTEKGKDVELRCDPISGHTALYWYRQSLGQGLEFLIYFQGNSAPDKSGLPSDRFSAERTGGSVSTLTIQRTQQEDSAVYLCASSLAGQGVTEAFFGQGTRLTVV.

The chain uses TRBV19 and TRBJ2-4; D is uncertain. The germline gives CDR1 LNHDA, CDR2 SQIVND (reference sequence). V was cut by 3 bases and J by 7 bases, with 13 bases left in between. CDR3 size: 14 residues. The CDR3 sequence is CASSMLRQRNIQYF. The DNA of the CDR3 is TGTGCCAGTAGTATGCTGAGGCAGAGGAACATTCAGTACTTC. The full variable domain, with the rest looked up from reference TRBV19 and TRBJ2-4, is DGGITQSPKYLFRKEGQNVTLSCEQNLNHDAMYWYRQDPGQGLRLIYYSQIVNDFQKGDIAEGYSVSREKKESFPLTVTSAQKNPTAFYLCASSMLRQRNIQYFGAGTRLSVL.

Points on this clone: One junction end does not reproduce the germline sequence, and a read error may be involved. This chain links TRBV6-6 with TRBJ1-6; 9 bases are a match to TRBD1. The germline V gene has CDR1 MNHNY and CDR2 SVGAGI (reference sequence). The CDR3 contains 19 residues. The CDR3 spells CASSYSGQGTGAYNSPLHF. DNA of the CDR3: TGTGCCAGCAGCTACTCGGGACAGGGAACTGGCGCCTATAATTCACCCCTCCACTTT.

This rearrangement joins TRBV4-1 to TRBJ2-7; 7 bases line up with TRBD1. V was pared by 2 bases and J by 3 bases, with 7 bases of the junction left unmatched. CDR1 and CDR2 from the germline V gene are MGHRA and YSYEKL. The CDR3 is made up of 15 amino acids. This CDR3 is CASSQNRDRVYEQYF. CDR3 DNA sequence: TGCGCCAGCAGCCAAAACAGAGACAGGGTCTACGAGCAGTACTTC.

This sequence joins TRBV9 and TRBJ2-7; TRBD1 might be the D (6 bases). The V end was cut by 2 bases, the J end by 3 bases, with 15 bases between. CDR1 is SGDLS, CDR2 YYNGEE, per germline. The CDR3 covers 15 residues. CDR3 nucleotide sequence: TGTGCCAGCAGCGTGGGAACAGGGCAATTCTACGAGCAGTACTTC. As protein: CASSVGTGQFYEQYF.

V and J are TRBV10-3 and TRBJ2-5, with D possibly matching TRBD2 (6 bases). The V gene's germline CDR1 is ENHRY and CDR2 SYGVKD. Trimming pared 6 bases from V and 2 bases from J, leaving 13 bases between. CDR3 size: 14 residues. CDR3 region: CAISPGGTQETQYF. CDR3 nucleotide sequence: TGTGCCATCAGCCCCGGGGGAACACAAGAGACCCAGTACTTC.

In DNA, the CDR3 is TGTGCCAGCAGCCGGACAGCGGCCCACTATGGCTACACCTTC. Translation: CASSRTAAHYGYTF. J is TRBJ1-2 and V is TRBV9; TRBD1 might be the D (6 bases). Trimming removed 4 bases from V and 3 bases from J, with 13 bases in between. The CDR3 totals 14 residues. Looked up from germline, CDR1 is SGDLS and CDR2 is YYNGEE.

The J gene is TRBJ2-2, the V gene TRBV11-3; 12 bases map to TRBD2. Germline CDR1 is SGHNT and CDR2 is YENEEA. The length of the CDR3 is 16 residues. The junction had 5 bases not matched to a gene; V was cut back by 5 bases and J by 4 bases. CDR3 nucleotide sequence: TGTGCCAGCAGCCCTAGGACTAGCGGGGCCACCGGGGAGCTGTTTTTT. Its translation is CASSPRTSGATGELFF.

This rearrangement joins TRBV4-1 to TRBJ1-2; tentatively, D is TRBD1 (6 bases). The ends were cut back, 1 base at V and 2 bases at J, with 14 bases in the middle. This CDR3 is built from 16 residues. Germline V CDR1 and CDR2: MGHRA, YSYEKL. The CDR3 sequence: CASSQGTGSPNYGYTF. DNA for the CDR3: TGCGCCAGCAGCCAAGGTACAGGGTCACCAAACTATGGCTACACCTTC.

The DNA for the CDR3 is TGTGCCAGCAGTTTAGCGCTAAGAGGACAAGGGTACTTC. This sequence encodes CASSLALRGQGYF. V gene TRBV12-3 or TRBV12-4 combines with J gene TRBJ2-7, with D possibly TRBD1 on 5 matching bases. The CDR3 has 13 amino acids. V gave up 0 bases and J gave up 12 bases, with 15 bases separating them.

The chain combines TRBV25-1 with TRBJ1-1; TRBD1 aligns across 7 bases. Germline values: CDR1 MGHDK, CDR2 SYGVNS. The CDR3 loop spans 14 amino acids. The ends lost 6 bases at V and 2 bases at J; junction bases unmatched: 6. CDR3 coding DNA: TGTGCCAGCAGCGGGACAGCCCGTAACACTGAAGCTTTCTTT. Its protein product is CASSGTARNTEAFF.

This sequence joins TRBV9 and TRBJ1-5; D is undetermined. The length of the CDR3 is 15 residues. The germline V gene has CDR1 SGDLS and CDR2 YYNGEE. V was clipped by 4 bases and J by 5 bases, with 16 bases between them. The CDR3 reads CASSRGRLDDQPQHF. As DNA, the CDR3 is TGTGCCAGCAGCCGGGGTCGGCTAGACGATCAGCCCCAGCATTTT.

J is TRBJ1-2 and V is TRBV4-2; 7 bases line up with TRBD1. The V segment lost 5 bases and the J segment 4 bases; nucleotides outside the gene matches: 16. Germline V lookup: CDR1 LGHNA, CDR2 YNFKEQ. The CDR3 has 17 amino acids. The CDR3 loop reads CASSLTGQGGRIYGYTF. The CDR3 DNA reads as TGTGCCAGCAGCTTAACAGGGCAGGGGGGCCGAATCTATGGCTACACCTTC.

V usage is TRBV6-5 and J usage is TRBJ2-5; D is uncertain. V lost 5 bases and J lost 5, with 12 bases in between. The CDR3 contains 13 residues. Germline V gene lookup returns CDR1 MNHEY and CDR2 SVGAGI. The CDR3 here is CASSTPGGETQYF. The CDR3 region has the DNA TGTGCCAGCAGTACCCCAGGTGGTGAGACCCAGTACTTC.

On this clone: This same CDR3 is encoded by further DNA sequences in the sample. This chain links TRBV9 with TRBJ2-5, with D perhaps matching TRBD2 (7 bases). Trimming left V 3 bases short and J 2 bases short, with 11 bases between. The CDR3 length is 14 residues. Germline CDR1 and CDR2: SGDLS and YYNGEE. CDR3 loop: CASSARGGQETQYF. The CDR3 DNA is TGTGCCAGCAGCGCAAGGGGGGGTCAAGAGACCCAGTACTTC.

The chain combines TRBV5-4 with TRBJ2-3; 8 nucleotides agree with TRBD1. V lost 1 base to trimming and J lost 6 bases; unmatched junction nucleotides: 4. Germline V gives CDR1 SGHNT, CDR2 YYREEE (reference sequence). The CDR3 extends over 14 amino acids. CDR3 DNA sequence: TGTGCCAGCAGCTTGAAGACAGGGGCTGATACGCAGTATTTT. This sequence encodes CASSLKTGADTQYF. Complete variable domain (other parts from reference TRBV5-4 and TRBJ2-3): ETGVTQSPTHLIKTRGQQVTLRCSSQSGHNTVSWYQQALGQGPQFIFQYYREEENGRGNFPPRFSGLQFPNYSSELNVNALELDDSALYLCASSLKTGADTQYFGPGTRLTVL.

The CDR3 loop is CASGLVRVGSTDTQYF. The CDR3, as DNA: TGTGCTAGTGGTTTGGTACGGGTAGGGAGTACAGATACGCAGTATTTT. The chain links TRBV12-5 to TRBJ2-3; a possible D gene is TRBD2 (5 bases). Germline V CDR1 and CDR2: LGHNT, FRNRAP. CDR3 length: 16 residues. The V and J ends lost 0 bases and 3 bases respectively, with 13 bases between them. The full variable domain, in which reference TRBV12-5 and TRBJ2-3 provide the parts outside the CDR3, is DARVTQTPRHKVTEMGQEVTMRCQPILGHNTVFWYRQTMMQGLELLAYFRNRAPLDDSGMPKDRFSAEMPDATLATLKIQPSEPRDSAVYFCASGLVRVGSTDTQYFGPGTRLTVL.

The V gene is TRBV6-5, the J gene TRBJ1-1, with 10 nucleotides matching TRBD1. This CDR3 spans 15 amino acids. In germline, CDR1 is MNHEY, CDR2 SVGAGI. V was pared by 6 bases and J by 2 bases, with 6 bases of the junction left unmatched. CDR3 region: CASSPDRGPNTEAFF. The CDR3, as DNA: TGTGCCAGCAGCCCAGACAGGGGGCCCAACACTGAAGCTTTCTTT.

The chain uses TRBV7-2 and TRBJ2-3, with 9 positions matching TRBD2. Trimming removed 2 bases from V and 3 bases from J; junction bases left unmatched: 9. The length of the CDR3 is 17 residues. Germline-derived CDR1 and CDR2 are SGHTA and FQGNSA. In DNA form, the CDR3 reads TGTGCCAGCAGCTTAATGCGGGGGGGCCTTAAGACAGATACGCAGTATTTT. It codes for CASSLMRGGLKTDTQYF. Full variable domain (outside the CDR3, taken from reference TRBV7-2 and TRBJ2-3): GAGVSQSPSNKVTEKGKDVELRCDPISGHTALYWYRQSLGQGLEFLIYFQGNSAPDKSGLPSDRFSAERTGGSVSTLTIQRTQQEDSAVYLCASSLMRGGLKTDTQYFGPGTRLTVL.

The V and J genes are TRBV7-2 and TRBJ2-5; 7 bases map to TRBD2. V was clipped by 5 bases and J by 4 bases; unmatched bases: 4. Germline values: CDR1 SGHTA, CDR2 FQGNSA. This CDR3 spans 13 amino acids. For the CDR3, the DNA is TGTGCCAGCAGCCCCACTAGCGCAGAGACCCAGTACTTC. Its protein product is CASSPTSAETQYF.

The sample holds a few counts of this clone. This rearrangement joins TRBV6-5 to TRBJ2-1, with D tentatively TRBD2 (5 bases). The CDR3 runs 13 residues. V lost 0 bases, J lost 9 bases, and 9 bases lay in between. The germline gives CDR1 MNHEY, CDR2 SVGAGI. The CDR3 bases are TGTGCCAGCAGTTACTCCTCCGGGGTTGAGCAGTTCTTC. Protein sequence: CASSYSSGVEQFF.

The chain carries TRBV4-3 and TRBJ1-2; 9 bases line up with TRBD1. V shed 1 base, J shed 4 bases, and the junction held 7 bases outside the gene matches. The CDR3 consists of 16 residues. The V gene's germline CDR1 is LGHNA and CDR2 YSLEER. The CDR3 protein is CASSQVGTGFTYGYTF. As DNA, the CDR3 is TGCGCCAGCAGCCAAGTAGGGACAGGGTTTACCTATGGCTACACCTTC.

The CDR3 region has the DNA TGTGCCACGCGGCTGAACACCGGGGAGCTGTTTTTT. It translates to CATRLNTGELFF. The chain uses TRBV24-1 and TRBJ2-2, with unresolved D. The CDR3 spans 12 residues. The germline V gene encodes CDR1 KGHDR and CDR2 SFDVKD. Deletions cut 10 bases from V and 1 base from J, with 6 bases between.

The chain uses TRBV28 and TRBJ1-6; the D is unclear. Germline CDR1 reads MDHEN; CDR2 reads SYDVKM. The CDR3 consists of 16 residues. V lost 5 bases and J lost 0, with 11 bases in between. CDR3 amino acids: CASSSYGGSYNSPLHF. The CDR3 coding sequence is TGTGCCAGCAGTAGCTATGGAGGCTCCTATAATTCACCCCTCCACTTT.

V usage is TRBV7-2 and J usage is TRBJ1-3, with D possibly TRBD1 on 5 matching bases. Germline V gene sequence: CDR1 SGHTA, CDR2 FQGNSA. V was cut by 0 bases and J by 2 bases, with 11 bases left in between. The CDR3 has 16 residues. The CDR3 sequence: CASSLAGRGTGNTIYF. The CDR3 DNA sequence: TGTGCCAGCAGCTTAGCGGGGAGGGGAACTGGAAACACCATATATTTT. Complete variable domain (other parts from reference TRBV7-2 and TRBJ1-3): GAGVSQSPSNKVTEKGKDVELRCDPISGHTALYWYRQSLGQGLEFLIYFQGNSAPDKSGLPSDRFSAERTGGSVSTLTIQRTQQEDSAVYLCASSLAGRGTGNTIYFGEGSWLTVV.

This clone was seen only once. This chain joins TRBV10-3 and TRBJ1-3; 8 positions match TRBD1. Unmatched junction bases numbered 8, after V lost 4 bases and J lost 3 bases. The CDR3 extends over 16 amino acids. CDR1 is ENHRY and CDR2 is SYGVKD in the germline V gene. In DNA, the CDR3 is TGTGCCATCAGTGGAACAGGGGGGAAGGGTGGAAACACCATATATTTT. Translating gives CAISGTGGKGGNTIYF.

V and J are TRBV12-3 or TRBV12-4 and TRBJ2-2; possibly TRBD1 for D (5 bases). The V end was cut by 3 bases, the J end by 7 bases, with 9 bases between. This CDR3 region has 13 residues. The CDR3 here is CASSLDTNGELFF. The CDR3 DNA reads TGTGCCAGCAGTTTGGACACCAACGGGGAGCTGTTTTTT.

This clone was picked up a small number of times. The chain employs TRBV6-5 and TRBJ1-5, with 8 bases aligning to TRBD1. The CDR3 is made up of 15 amino acids. V dropped 7 bases and J dropped 4; count of bases not matched to a gene: 9. Per the germline V gene, CDR1 is MNHEY and CDR2 is SVGAGI. The CDR3 DNA reads TGTGCCAGCAAACCCGGGACAGGCCCTAATCAGCCCCAGCATTTT. Its translation: CASKPGTGPNQPQHF.